Detailed here is one T cell receptor (beta chain). Germline assignment: CDR1 SGHVS and CDR2 FQNEAQ. After removal of 1 base from V and 1 base from J, the junction contained 6 bases not matched to a gene. The CDR3 loop spans 17 amino acids. Repertoires were generated with immunoSEQ multiplex PCR, while TCRdb's copy carries only in-frame clones and drops some. The table includes about 150,000 clones, 88% detected once. These data originate in a study of T cell responses to AZD1222 COVID-19 vaccine. The source material was peripheral blood, sampled 28 days after the second dose of the MenACWY control vaccine. This clonotype was sampled from an adult who received the MenACWY meningococcal vaccine as a control. The V gene is TRBV7-8, the J gene TRBJ2-3; 9 nucleotides match TRBD2. DNA of the CDR3: TGTGCCAGCAGCTTAGGGCAGGCGGGAGGGCGCACAGATACGCAGTATTTT. Residues: CASSLGQAGGRTDTQYF.